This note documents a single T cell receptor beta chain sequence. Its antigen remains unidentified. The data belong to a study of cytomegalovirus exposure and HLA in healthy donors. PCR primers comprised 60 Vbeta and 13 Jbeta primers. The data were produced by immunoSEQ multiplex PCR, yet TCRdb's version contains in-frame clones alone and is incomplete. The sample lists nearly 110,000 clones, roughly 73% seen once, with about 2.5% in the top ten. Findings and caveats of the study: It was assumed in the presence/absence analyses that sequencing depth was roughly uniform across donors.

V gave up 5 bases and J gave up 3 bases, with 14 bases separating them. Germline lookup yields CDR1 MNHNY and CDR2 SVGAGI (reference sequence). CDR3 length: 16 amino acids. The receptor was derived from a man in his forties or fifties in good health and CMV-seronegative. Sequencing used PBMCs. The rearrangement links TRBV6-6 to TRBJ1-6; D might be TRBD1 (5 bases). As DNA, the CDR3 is TGTGCCAGCAGTCCTGCTGGGGGGAACTATAATTCACCCCTCCACTTT. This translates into CASSPAGGNYNSPLHF.